What follows are 26 T cell receptor beta chains derived from one specimen sequenced in a study of cytomegalovirus exposure and HLA in healthy donors. 13 Jbeta primers and 60 Vbeta primers were used for the PCR. TCRdb's copy holds only in-frame clones and misses some; the assay was immunoSEQ multiplex PCR. The sample table sets out 220,000 or so clones. The sequenced sample consisted of PBMCs. These receptors were taken from a girl aged 2 to 10 in good health and CMV-seropositive.

This chain connects TRBV11-2 to TRBJ2-7; 8 bases are a match to TRBD2. Trimming cost V 4 bases and J 0 bases; bases outside gene matches: 8. The CDR3 totals 16 residues. CDR1 is SGHAT and CDR2 is FQNNGV in the germline V gene. CDR3 coding DNA: TGTGCCAGCAGCTCCCTAGCGGGTGCGTCCTCCTACGAGCAGTACTTC. Translating it yields CASSSLAGASSYEQYF. The full variable domain, rest sourced from reference TRBV11-2 and TRBJ2-7, is EAGVAQSPRYKIIEKRQSVAFWCNPISGHATLYWYQQILGQGPKLLIQFQNNGVVDDSQLPKDRFSAERLKGVDSTLKIQPAKLEDSAVYLCASSSLAGASSYEQYFGPGTRLTVT.

The chain employs TRBV28 and TRBJ1-3, with 8 bases fitting TRBD1. Germline V gene sequence: CDR1 MDHEN, CDR2 SYDVKM. CDR3 length equals 16 residues. J was trimmed by 1 base and V by 3 bases; bases with no gene match: 5. CDR3 DNA: TGTGCCAGCAGTTTTTATCAGGGGGCGTCTGGAAACACCATATATTTT. Protein product: CASSFYQGASGNTIYF.

The chain has TRBV6-6 and TRBJ2-5; 7 nucleotides line up with TRBD1. The CDR3 loop spans 14 amino acids. V shed 4 bases, J shed 1 base, and the junction held 3 bases outside the gene matches. Germline-derived CDR1 and CDR2 are MNHNY and SVGAGI (reference sequence). CDR3 DNA: TGTGCCAGCAGTTCGGCAGGGGGCCAAGAGACCCAGTACTTC. Its translation: CASSSAGGQETQYF.

This chain links TRBV7-6 with TRBJ1-4; D is possibly TRBD1 (6 bases). This CDR3 region has 11 residues. The V end lost 8 bases, the J end lost 13 bases, and 14 bases lay between the germline ends. The germline CDR1 and CDR2 sequences are SGHVS and FNYEAQ. The CDR3 protein is CASGRGGGLFF. DNA of the CDR3: TGTGCCAGCGGGAGGGGGGGAGGACTGTTTTTT.

CDR3 DNA sequence: TGTGCCAGCCGGGACAGGGAAATCTACGAGCAGTACTTC. This sequence encodes CASRDREIYEQYF. The chain recombines TRBV6-4 with TRBJ2-7, with 9 positions matching TRBD1. The V gene end was trimmed by 8 bases and the J gene end by 3 bases; junction bases not matched to a gene: 5. Germline CDR1 MRHNA, CDR2 SNTAGT. CDR3 size: 13 residues.

As for this clone: The same CDR3 also results from other DNA sequences found in this sample. This rearrangement joins TRBV27 to TRBJ1-5; 7 bases fit TRBD1. V gave up 5 bases and J gave up 3 bases; unmatched junction bases: 7. The CDR3 has 15 residues. Germline assignment: CDR1 MNHEY and CDR2 SMNVEV (reference sequence). Here the CDR3 DNA reads TGTGCCAGCAGTCTGACAGGGACATTCAATCAGCCCCAGCATTTT. This encodes CASSLTGTFNQPQHF.

The chain carries TRBV5-4 and TRBJ2-7; D is perhaps TRBD2 (6 bases). Trimming removed 4 bases from V and 4 bases from J, with 12 bases in between. The germline CDR1 and CDR2 sequences are SGHNT and YYREEE (reference sequence). The CDR3 contains 13 residues. The CDR3 spells CASSVGLLYEQYF. In DNA, the CDR3 is TGTGCCAGCAGCGTGGGACTTCTGTACGAGCAGTACTTC.

The chain recombines TRBV5-4 with TRBJ2-2, with TRBD2 identical over 7 bases. After removal of 2 bases from V and 1 base from J, the junction contained 5 bases not matched to a gene. There are 16 residues in the CDR3. The germline gives CDR1 SGHNT, CDR2 YYREEE (reference sequence). The CDR3 sequence: CASSFGLEVNTGELFF. CDR3 in DNA: TGTGCCAGCAGCTTCGGACTAGAAGTGAACACCGGGGAGCTGTTTTTT.

The chain links TRBV4-1 to TRBJ2-1; D possibly corresponds to TRBD2 (6 bases). The V gene's germline CDR1 is MGHRA and CDR2 YSYEKL. CDR3 length: 15 residues. V dropped 0 bases and J dropped 8 bases, with 14 bases sitting between them. CDR3 residues: CASSQEAGSGDEQFF. The CDR3 DNA sequence: TGCGCCAGCAGCCAAGAAGCCGGGAGCGGAGATGAGCAGTTCTTC.

This chain links TRBV15 with TRBJ1-3; D gene unclear. V was trimmed by 3 bases and J by 2 bases, leaving 14 bases between them. Germline V gives CDR1 LNHNV, CDR2 YYDKDF (reference sequence). There are 16 residues in the CDR3. As DNA, the CDR3 is TGTGCCACCAGCAGGTCAGTCGCAAGTACTGGAAACACCATATATTTT. Translation gives CATSRSVASTGNTIYF.

The chain uses TRBV19 and TRBJ1-5; D is uncertain. Germline V gives CDR1 LNHDA, CDR2 SQIVND (reference sequence). The ends were cut back, 5 bases at V and 5 bases at J, with 10 bases in the middle. This CDR3 contains 13 residues. In nucleotides, the CDR3 is TGTGCCAGTAGTCCGAGCGGCGATCAGCCCCAGCATTTT. It specifies CASSPSGDQPQHF.

The V call is TRBV4-2, the J call TRBJ2-7; 8 bases fit TRBD2. The trim removed 3 bases at V and 4 bases at J, leaving 8 bases unmatched. The V gene's germline CDR1 is LGHNA and CDR2 YNFKEQ. The CDR3 consists of 15 residues. CDR3 sequence: CASSQPSGSGYEQYF. In DNA, the CDR3 is TGTGCCAGCAGCCAGCCAAGCGGGAGTGGGTACGAGCAGTACTTC.

The chain links TRBV27 to TRBJ1-1; 7 bases line up with TRBD1. Per germline, CDR1 MNHEY and CDR2 SMNVEV (reference sequence). CDR3 length equals 13 residues. The V gene end was trimmed by 4 bases and the J gene end by 8 bases; junction bases not matched to a gene: 7. CDR3 protein: CASSSYRGQEAFF. Here the CDR3 DNA reads TGTGCCAGCAGTTCTTACAGGGGACAGGAAGCTTTCTTT.

This sequence joins TRBV5-1 and TRBJ2-7; D perhaps matches TRBD2 (6 bases). Germline lookup yields CDR1 SGHRS and CDR2 YFSETQ. The V gene lost 6 bases and the J gene lost 3 bases, with 7 bases spanning the gap. This CDR3 region has 11 residues. The CDR3 nucleotides are TGCGCCAGCACCGGGGGCTACGAGCAGTACTTC. This sequence encodes CASTGGYEQYF.

The chain uses TRBV2 and TRBJ1-5; D might be TRBD1 (5 bases). CDR3 size: 14 residues. Germline lookup yields CDR1 SNHLY and CDR2 FYNNEI. V lost 3 bases and J lost 5, with 11 bases in between. The CDR3 reads CASSEWGGDQPQHF. CDR3 nucleotide sequence: TGTGCCAGCAGTGAGTGGGGGGGTGATCAGCCCCAGCATTTT. Using reference TRBV2 and TRBJ1-5 for the parts outside the CDR3, the full variable domain is EPEVTQTPSHQVTQMGQEVILRCVPISNHLYFYWYRQILGQKVEFLVSFYNNEISEKSEIFDDQFSVERPDGSNFTLKIRSTKLEDSAMYFCASSEWGGDQPQHFGDGTRLSIL.

The chain has TRBV25-1 and TRBJ2-5; TRBD1 matches 9 bases. V gave up 0 bases and J gave up 2 bases; unmatched junction bases: 4. The CDR3 has 16 residues. Germline V gene lookup returns CDR1 MGHDK and CDR2 SYGVNS. The CDR3 loop reads CASSEYDRGGQETQYF. CDR3 nucleotides: TGTGCCAGCAGTGAATATGACAGGGGGGGACAAGAGACCCAGTACTTC.

V and J are TRBV15 and TRBJ1-4, with D uncertain. This CDR3 contains 15 residues. Deletions cut 1 base from V and 5 bases from J, with 11 bases between. CDR1 is LNHNV and CDR2 is YYDKDF in the germline V gene (reference sequence). The CDR3 spells CATSRGEGGNEKLFF. As DNA, the CDR3 is TGTGCCACCAGCAGAGGAGAGGGCGGGAATGAAAAACTGTTTTTT.

The CDR3 nucleotides are TGTGCCAGCAGTTTCCCCCAAGCGGGCTACAATGAGCAGTTCTTC. As protein: CASSFPQAGYNEQFF. This chain uses TRBV14 with TRBJ2-1; tentatively, D is TRBD2 (6 bases). Looked up from germline, CDR1 is SGHDN and CDR2 is FVKESK. CDR3 length: 15 residues. The V and J ends lost 6 bases and 3 bases respectively, with 15 bases between them.

V and J are TRBV6-1 and TRBJ2-2; D is possibly TRBD1 (6 bases). With 5 bases removed from V and 4 bases from J, the gap between germline ends came to 11 bases. CDR3 size: 14 residues. CDR1 MNHNS and CDR2 SASEGT come from the germline V gene. The CDR3 bases are TGTGCCAGCAGTTTCGACAGGTTCACCGGGGAGCTGTTTTTT. Translated: CASSFDRFTGELFF.

The chain couples TRBV6-1 to TRBJ1-5; 8 bases map to TRBD1. Looked up from germline, CDR1 is MNHNS and CDR2 is SASEGT. V gave up 8 bases and J gave up 2 bases; unmatched junction bases: 5. The CDR3 covers 14 residues. CDR3 in DNA: TGTGCCAGCGACCCGGACAGGGGCAATCAGCCCCAGCATTTT. Amino acid sequence: CASDPDRGNQPQHF.

The chain is built from TRBV15 and TRBJ1-1, with a possible D match to TRBD1 (5 bases). The CDR3 is 16 amino acids. Deletions cut 0 bases from V and 0 bases from J, with 11 bases between. CDR1 is LNHNV and CDR2 is YYDKDF in the germline V gene (reference sequence). The CDR3 loop is CATSREGVSMNTEAFF. The CDR3 DNA reads TGTGCCACCAGCAGAGAAGGGGTCAGCATGAACACTGAAGCTTTCTTT.

This chain uses TRBV6-1 with TRBJ1-1; D might be TRBD1 (6 bases). Trimming stripped 5 bases from V and 7 bases from J, with 14 bases between. The germline gives CDR1 MNHNS, CDR2 SASEGT. The CDR3 contains 13 residues. Here the CDR3 DNA reads TGTGCCAGCAGTCCACGGGGGGGGCATGAAGCTTTCTTT. Amino acids: CASSPRGGHEAFF.

The chain is built from TRBV21-1 and TRBJ2-1; the table assigns TRBD1, which was not confirmed against the DNA. TRBV21-1 is marked as a pseudogene. The CDR3 consists of 15 residues. In nucleotides, the CDR3 is TGTGCCAGCAGCAACCGGGACAGGGAAACAGATGAGCAGTTCTTC. It codes for CASSNRDRETDEQFF.

The J gene is TRBJ2-1, the V gene TRBV28; a weak D match, TRBD2 (5 bases). CDR1 MDHEN and CDR2 SYDVKM come from the germline V gene. Trimming pared 2 bases from V and 8 bases from J, leaving 22 bases between. The CDR3 loop spans 17 amino acids. The CDR3 region is CASSLAQGAGQTDEQFF. The CDR3 DNA is TGTGCCAGCAGTTTAGCCCAAGGTGCGGGCCAGACTGATGAGCAGTTCTTC. Filled out from reference TRBV28 and TRBJ2-1, the complete variable domain reads DVKVTQSSRYLVKRTGEKVFLECVQDMDHENMFWYRQDPGLGLRLIYFSYDVKMKEKGDIPEGYSVSREKKERFSLILESASTNQTSMYLCASSLAQGAGQTDEQFFGPGTRLTVL.

The gene calls are TRBV27 and TRBJ1-2; the match to TRBD1 covers 8 bases. The V gene end was trimmed by 5 bases and the J gene end by 4 bases; junction bases not matched to a gene: 9. This CDR3 has 15 residues. CDR1 and CDR2 (germline): MNHEY, SMNVEV (reference sequence). The CDR3 nucleotides are TGTGCCAGCAGTCAAGGACAGGGACGGGTCTATGGCTACACCTTC. Its translation is CASSQGQGRVYGYTF.

The V call is TRBV5-4, the J call TRBJ2-1; 10 bases are shared with TRBD2. CDR3 length equals 14 residues. Germline assignment: CDR1 SGHNT and CDR2 YYREEE (reference sequence). V shed 6 bases, J shed 9 bases, and the junction held 9 bases outside the gene matches. CDR3 in amino acids: CASTALAGVPEQFF. The DNA for the CDR3 is TGTGCCAGCACTGCCCTAGCGGGAGTACCTGAGCAGTTCTTC.